These 20 T cell receptor beta chains share one sample of origin, sequenced in a study of T cells in tuberculosis. After thawing and overnight rest, PBMC were stained with GMM-loaded CD1B tetramer, viability dye and anti-CD3 for sorting. C32 glucose monomycolate from Rhodococcus equi was loaded onto the CD1B tetramers. Clones were read by immunoSEQ multiplex PCR, and TCRdb kept only the in-frame ones, dropping some. The repertoire holds 80,000 to 100,000 clones, with just over 90% as singletons. Sample: CD1b-GMM tetramer-negative cells sorted from PBMCs. The receptors derive from an adult woman with latent tuberculosis.

The V gene is TRBV4-1, the J gene TRBJ1-2; the D is unclear. V lost 0 bases and J lost 3, with 17 bases in between. Germline CDR1 and CDR2: MGHRA and YSYEKL. There are 17 residues in the CDR3. CDR3 protein: CASSQDLEVGGDYGYTF. DNA for the CDR3: TGCGCCAGCAGCCAAGATTTAGAAGTGGGAGGCGACTATGGCTACACCTTC.

This chain joins TRBV15 and TRBJ2-3; the D gene is possibly TRBD1 (5 bases). The CDR3 length is 17 residues. Trimming stripped 1 base from V and 1 base from J, with 15 bases between. Germline CDR1 reads LNHNV; CDR2 reads YYDKDF (reference sequence). The CDR3 reads CATSRGLQETGTDTQYF. The CDR3 bases are TGTGCCACCAGCAGAGGCCTACAGGAGACAGGCACAGATACGCAGTATTTT.

The chain joins TRBV6-5 to TRBJ1-3; D perhaps matches TRBD1 (6 bases). Germline CDR1 MNHEY, CDR2 SVGAGI. V lost 5 bases to trimming and J lost 4 bases, with 9 bases between them. The CDR3 has 13 residues. CDR3 bases: TGTGCCAGCAGTCCTACAGGGGGAAACACCATATATTTT. This gives the protein CASSPTGGNTIYF.

Concerning this clone: The junction departs from germline at one end; a sequencing error may be responsible. The V call is TRBV5-1, the J call TRBJ2-7, with unresolved D. This CDR3 is built from 13 residues. In germline, CDR1 is SGHRS, CDR2 YFSETQ. The CDR3 region is CASSLVGLYEQYF. The CDR3 region has the DNA TGTGCCAGCAGTCTAGTTGGCCTCTACGAGCAGTACTTC.

This sequence joins TRBV27 and TRBJ1-4; tentative D call: TRBD1 (5 bases). Germline V gene sequence: CDR1 MNHEY, CDR2 SMNVEV (reference sequence). With 5 bases removed from V and 8 bases from J, the gap between germline ends came to 12 bases. This CDR3 region has 13 residues. CDR3 DNA: TGTGCCAGCAGTGCGGGAGGGGAGGAAAAACTGTTTTTT. Its translation: CASSAGGEEKLFF.

The genes are TRBV9 and TRBJ2-2; 13 bases fit TRBD2. V gave up 3 bases and J gave up 4 bases; unmatched junction bases: 9. CDR3 size: 18 residues. Germline lookup yields CDR1 SGDLS and CDR2 YYNGEE. This CDR3 reads CASSAHLLAGGGTGELFF. The DNA for the CDR3 is TGTGCCAGCAGCGCCCACTTACTAGCGGGGGGGGGCACCGGGGAGCTGTTTTTT.

The rearrangement joins TRBV2 to TRBJ2-1, with 8 bases that match TRBD2. The ends lost 3 bases at V and 3 bases at J; junction bases unmatched: 4. This CDR3 region has 15 residues. Per germline, CDR1 SNHLY and CDR2 FYNNEI. CDR3 in amino acids: CASSEPAGGYNEQFF. The CDR3 DNA is TGTGCCAGCAGTGAGCCCGCGGGGGGCTACAATGAGCAGTTCTTC.

This chain joins TRBV25-1 and TRBJ2-2; D call uncertain. V was pared by 2 bases and J by 7 bases, with 11 bases between. CDR3 length: 14 amino acids. Germline assignment: CDR1 MGHDK and CDR2 SYGVNS. The CDR3 is CASSERGIGGELFF. DNA for the CDR3: TGTGCCAGCAGTGAACGCGGAATCGGCGGGGAGCTGTTTTTT.

The chain couples TRBV5-4 to TRBJ2-5, with D perhaps matching TRBD2 (7 bases). The V end lost 0 bases, the J end lost 3 bases, and 12 bases lay between the germline ends. The CDR3 runs 15 residues. CDR1 SGHNT and CDR2 YYREEE come from the germline V gene (reference sequence). Here the CDR3 DNA reads TGTGCCAGCAGCTTGGGGGGGGGCTTAAAAGAGACCCAGTACTTC. Translating gives CASSLGGGLKETQYF.

The chain has TRBV28 and TRBJ1-4, with 8 bases matching TRBD1. In germline, CDR1 is MDHEN, CDR2 SYDVKM. The V and J ends lost 4 bases and 7 bases, in that order; junction bases with no gene match: 11. The CDR3 consists of 16 residues. The CDR3 is CASSSPPGGAGEKLFF. CDR3 in DNA: TGTGCCAGCAGTTCTCCCCCAGGGGGCGCCGGTGAAAAACTGTTTTTT.

The chain has TRBV11-2 and TRBJ2-1; 9 bases map to TRBD1. The germline CDR1 and CDR2 sequences are SGHAT and FQNNGV. V shed 1 base and J 2 bases; nucleotides not matched to a gene: 3. This CDR3 spans 16 amino acids. Here the CDR3 reads CASSLVTGGAYNEQFF. The CDR3 DNA is TGTGCCAGCAGCTTAGTGACAGGGGGGGCCTACAATGAGCAGTTCTTC.

The rearrangement links TRBV6-1 to TRBJ2-4; 8 bases are a match to TRBD1. The junction had 2 bases not matched to a gene; V was cut back by 1 base and J by 0 bases. CDR3 length: 16 amino acids. The germline CDR1 and CDR2 sequences are MNHNS and SASEGT. Here the CDR3 reads CASSEGTGLAKNIQYF. The CDR3 region has the DNA TGTGCCAGCAGTGAAGGGACAGGGTTAGCCAAAAACATTCAGTACTTC.

The chain combines TRBV5-1 with TRBJ1-2, with 7 bases identical to TRBD1. The junction had 8 bases not matched to a gene; V was cut back by 4 bases and J by 5 bases. CDR3 length: 14 residues. The germline V gene has CDR1 SGHRS and CDR2 YFSETQ. CDR3 nucleotides: TGCGCCAGCAGCCTCGGGACAGCACTGTATGGCTACACCTTC. It encodes CASSLGTALYGYTF.

V and J are TRBV9 and TRBJ1-2; a possible D gene is TRBD1 (5 bases). Looked up from germline, CDR1 is SGDLS and CDR2 is YYNGEE. V gave up 0 bases and J gave up 3 bases, with 18 bases separating them. The CDR3 totals 17 residues. CDR3 sequence: CASSVGGGTRDHYGYTF. In DNA, the CDR3 is TGTGCCAGCAGCGTAGGGGGAGGGACCAGGGACCACTATGGCTACACCTTC. The full variable domain, in which reference TRBV9 and TRBJ1-2 provide the parts outside the CDR3, is DSGVTQTPKHLITATGQRVTLRCSPRSGDLSVYWYQQSLDQGLQFLIQYYNGEERAKGNILERFSAQQFPDLHSELNLSSLELGDSALYFCASSVGGGTRDHYGYTFGSGTRLTVV.

The gene calls are TRBV19 and TRBJ1-2, with a tentative D call TRBD1 (5 bases). The V and J ends lost 3 bases and 6 bases respectively, with 8 bases between them. The CDR3 contains 12 residues. The germline gives CDR1 LNHDA, CDR2 SQIVND (reference sequence). CDR3 sequence (DNA): TGTGCCAGTAGTATTGGGGGGAATGGCTACACCTTC. Translation gives CASSIGGNGYTF.

V and J are TRBV10-2 and TRBJ2-2, with 9 positions matching TRBD2. CDR3 length: 16 amino acids. From germline, CDR1 is WSHSY and CDR2 SAAADI. V lost 3 bases to trimming and J lost 4 bases; unmatched junction nucleotides: 6. The chain's CDR3 is CASSDPGLASTGELFF. The DNA for the CDR3 is TGCGCCAGCAGTGATCCGGGACTAGCAAGCACCGGGGAGCTGTTTTTT.

The chain has TRBV6-5 and TRBJ1-5; D gene uncertain. The CDR3 has 14 amino acids. The germline gives CDR1 MNHEY, CDR2 SVGAGI. V dropped 2 bases and J dropped 0 bases, with 5 bases sitting between them. The CDR3 protein is CASSYLGSNQPQHF. CDR3 DNA sequence: TGTGCCAGCAGTTACCTCGGTAGCAATCAGCCCCAGCATTTT.

This chain connects TRBV7-9 to TRBJ1-5, with 8 positions matching TRBD1. The CDR3 spans 17 residues. Germline V gene lookup returns CDR1 SEHNR and CDR2 FQNEAQ (reference sequence). V was clipped by 4 bases and J by 6 bases; unmatched bases: 14. The CDR3 spells CASSSKPDQGARQPQHF. The CDR3 DNA follows: TGTGCCAGCAGCTCCAAGCCCGATCAGGGGGCTCGTCAGCCCCAGCATTTT. Filled out from reference TRBV7-9 and TRBJ1-5, the complete variable domain reads DTGVSQNPRHKITKRGQNVTFRCDPISEHNRLYWYRQTLGQGPEFLTYFQNEAQLEKSRLLSDRFSAERPKGSFSTLEIQRTEQGDSAMYLCASSSKPDQGARQPQHFGDGTRLSIL.

The chain links TRBV2 to TRBJ2-3, with 10 nucleotides matching TRBD2. CDR3 length equals 15 residues. Losses at the gene ends were 7 bases for V and 2 bases for J; bases not matched to a gene: 6. CDR1 is SNHLY, CDR2 FYNNEI, per germline. The CDR3 region has the DNA TGTGCCAGCAACGTAGCGGGGGGAACCACAGATACGCAGTATTTT. The encoded protein is CASNVAGGTTDTQYF.

This chain uses TRBV4-2 with TRBJ1-2, with no clear D. The germline V gene encodes CDR1 LGHNA and CDR2 YNFKEQ. The V end was cut by 1 base, the J end by 4 bases, with 13 bases between. This CDR3 is 15 amino acids long. The DNA of the CDR3 is TGTGCCAGCAGCCAAGTTGAGGTGGATGGCTATGGCTACACCTTC. It translates to CASSQVEVDGYGYTF.